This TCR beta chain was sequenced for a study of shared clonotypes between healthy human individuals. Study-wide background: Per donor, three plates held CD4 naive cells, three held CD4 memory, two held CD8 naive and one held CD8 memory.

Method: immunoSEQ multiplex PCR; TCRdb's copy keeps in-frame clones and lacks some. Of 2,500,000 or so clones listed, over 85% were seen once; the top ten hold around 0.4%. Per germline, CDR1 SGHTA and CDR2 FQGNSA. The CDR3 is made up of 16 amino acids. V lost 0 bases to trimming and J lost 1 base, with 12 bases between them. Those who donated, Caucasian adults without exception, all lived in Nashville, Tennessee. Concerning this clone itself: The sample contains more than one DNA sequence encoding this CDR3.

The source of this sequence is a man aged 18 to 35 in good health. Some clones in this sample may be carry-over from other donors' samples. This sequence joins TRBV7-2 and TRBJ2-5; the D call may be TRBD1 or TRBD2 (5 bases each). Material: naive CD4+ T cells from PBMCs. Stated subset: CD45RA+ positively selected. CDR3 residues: CASSLAGTRGQETQYF. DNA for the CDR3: TGTGCCAGCAGCTTAGCTGGGACGAGGGGCCAAGAGACCCAGTACTTC.